This T cell receptor beta chain was profiled in a study of T cells in localized non-small cell lung cancer. Study-level results: Within adjacent lung there appeared a median about 54 of the top 100 tumor clones. Sequencing was restricted to one tumor region; therefore, heterogeneity remains possible. Uninvolved adjacent lung showed higher T cell clonality than tumor. Longer overall survival was seen with higher T cell density measured in blood.

Repertoires were generated with immunoSEQ multiplex PCR, while TCRdb's copy carries only in-frame clones and drops some. The top ten hold 4.1% of the sample, which has about 14,000 clones, roughly four fifths seen once. V dropped 1 base and J dropped 8; count of bases not matched to a gene: 12. The CDR3 contains 17 residues. Germline lookup yields CDR1 SGHRS and CDR2 YFSETQ. Details on this clone: Its antigen is not known.

The V call is TRBV5-1, the J call TRBJ1-4, with 9 bases lining up with TRBD1. The sequence came from a female donor aged 60 or older with stage I squamous cell lung carcinoma. This specimen consisted of peripheral blood, obtained before any cancer treatment. DNA of the CDR3: TGCGCCAGCAGCTTGACGGGACAGGGAATTATTGGAGAAAAACTGTTTTTT. Protein: CASSLTGQGIIGEKLFF.